Listed here are 26 T cell receptor beta chains from one sample, sequenced in a study of T-cell reconstitution after alpha-beta-depleted transplantation in children. It was with unique molecular identifiers that the TCRbeta library was prepared. TCRdb re-called the PCR reads through MiXCR, storing one row per CDR3 protein. The table shows around 370,000 distinct CDR3 sequences, with 15% to 20% occurring only once. The starting material was PBMCs, mostly from graft donor cells, obtained 360 days after TCRalphabeta/CD19-depleted stem cell transplant. The receptors here all came from a male patient aged 2 to 10 who had a stem cell transplant for acute lymphoblastic leukemia, so the T cells may come from the graft donor.

This chain uses TRBV15 with TRBJ2-1, with D perhaps assigned TRBD1 or TRBD2 (7 bases each). Trimming shortened V by 0 bases and J by 6 bases, and 18 bases separated the two germline ends. Germline values: CDR1 LNHNV, CDR2 YYDKDF (reference sequence). The CDR3 sequence is 17 residues long. The CDR3 loop reads CATSRDYPGGGSNEQFF. Here the CDR3 DNA reads TGTGCCACCAGCAGAGATTACCCAGGGGGGGGGAGCAATGAGCAGTTCTTC. Full variable domain (rest looked up from reference TRBV15 and TRBJ2-1): DAMVIQNPRYQVTQFGKPVTLSCSQTLNHNVMYWYQQKSSQAPKLLFHYYDKDFNNEADTPDNFQSRRPNTSFCFLDIRSPGLGDTAMYLCATSRDYPGGGSNEQFFGPGTRLTVL.

This clonotype was found a few times. The gene calls are TRBV18 and TRBJ2-3; 7 nucleotides agree with TRBD2. The CDR3 is 13 residues long. Germline V gene sequence: CDR1 KGHSH, CDR2 LQKENI. V lost 6 bases, J lost 2 bases, and 2 bases stayed unmatched. CDR3 loop: CASSGLHTDTQYF. The DNA for the CDR3 is TGTGCCAGCTCGGGACTACACACAGATACGCAGTATTTT.

This clonotype was seen a few times. This chain uses TRBV20-1 with TRBJ2-1; maybe TRBD2 (6 bases). V gave up 1 base and J gave up 4 bases, with 11 bases separating them. This CDR3 is 14 amino acids long. CDR1 is DFQATT, CDR2 SNEGSKA, per germline (reference sequence). Here the CDR3 DNA reads TGCAGTGCTAGAGGGCTAGCGAGGTACAATGAGCAGTTCTTC. Translated: CSARGLARYNEQFF.

The sample holds a few counts of this clonotype. The rearrangement uses TRBV28 and TRBJ2-7; D is undetermined. Germline values: CDR1 MDHEN, CDR2 SYDVKM. The germline V and J ends were trimmed by 3 bases and 4 bases, with 4 bases remaining between them. The CDR3 is 11 residues long. The CDR3 DNA is TGTGCCAGCAGTTTCTTGTACGAGCAGTACTTC. This translates into CASSFLYEQYF.

This clonotype was found many times. The genes are TRBV7-2 and TRBJ2-7; D may be TRBD2 (7 bases). The CDR3 length is 14 residues. Between the trimmed V and J ends, which lost 5 bases and 4 bases, there was a span of 15 bases. Germline-derived CDR1 and CDR2 are SGHTA and FQGNSA. The CDR3 reads CASSPRGALYEQYF. As DNA, the CDR3 is TGTGCCAGCAGCCCCCGGGGGGCTCTATACGAGCAGTACTTC.

This clonotype was counted between two and nine times. The J gene is TRBJ2-3, the V gene TRBV10-3; 7 positions agree with TRBD1. V lost 7 bases, J lost 2 bases, and 6 bases stayed unmatched. The CDR3 extends over 14 amino acids. Germline V gene data show CDR1 as ENHRY and CDR2 as SYGVKD. CDR3 sequence: CAITKTGYTDTQYF. The CDR3 DNA sequence: TGTGCCATCACTAAGACAGGGTACACAGATACGCAGTATTTT.

This clonotype was observed many times. J is TRBJ2-1 and V is TRBV4-1, with 10 bases matching TRBD2. The germline V gene has CDR1 MGHRA and CDR2 YSYEKL. V shed 2 bases and J 4 bases; nucleotides not matched to a gene: 8. The CDR3 is made up of 17 amino acids. CDR3 in DNA: TGCGCCAGCAGCCAACATCCCGGGACTAGCGCTTACAATGAGCAGTTCTTC. This sequence encodes CASSQHPGTSAYNEQFF.

The rearrangement joins TRBV2 to TRBJ2-5; D might be TRBD1 (6 bases). Germline V gives CDR1 SNHLY, CDR2 FYNNEI. The V and J ends lost 6 bases and 5 bases respectively, with 28 bases between them. The CDR3 is made up of 18 amino acids. This chain's CDR3 is CASSGTGWLGRSRETQYF. CDR3 nucleotide sequence: TGTGCCAGCAGCGGAACAGGGTGGTTAGGGCGGTCGAGGGAGACCCAGTACTTC.

This clonotype turned up a few times. V gene TRBV5-6 combines with J gene TRBJ2-1, with D hard to call. The CDR3 length is 12 residues. The germline V gene has CDR1 SGHDT and CDR2 YYEEEE. Trimming pared 6 bases from V and 7 bases from J, leaving 11 bases between. The CDR3 reads CASMMGGNEQFF. CDR3 nucleotide sequence: TGTGCCAGCATGATGGGCGGTAATGAGCAGTTCTTC.

The table lists this clonotype with a few counts. V and J are TRBV12-3 or TRBV12-4 and TRBJ2-3; D tentatively fits TRBD1 or TRBD2 (6 bases each). The ends were cut back, 2 bases at V and 5 bases at J, with 20 bases in the middle. The CDR3 loop spans 17 amino acids. CDR3 sequence (DNA): TGTGCCAGCAGTTTATTAACCAGGAGGGCAGGGGAAGATACGCAGTATTTT. It is translated as CASSLLTRRAGEDTQYF.

This chain connects TRBV20-1 to TRBJ2-5; 16 bases are a match to TRBD2. This CDR3 region has 15 residues. The J segment lost 5 bases and the V segment lost 7 bases, leaving 7 bases of the junction unmatched. CDR1 DFQATT and CDR2 SNEGSKA come from the germline V gene (reference sequence). The CDR3 sequence is CSVGTSGRAGETQYF. The CDR3 nucleotides are TGCAGTGTGGGGACTAGCGGGAGGGCCGGGGAGACCCAGTACTTC.

This clonotype was found a few times. The chain recombines TRBV7-9 with TRBJ1-2, with 7 bases lining up with TRBD1. After removal of 5 bases from V and 6 bases from J, the junction contained 12 bases not matched to a gene. The CDR3 consists of 15 residues. Germline V gene sequence: CDR1 SEHNR, CDR2 FQNEAQ (reference sequence). The DNA of the CDR3 is TGTGCCAGCAGCCGGACAGGTTTTGGCGTCGATGGCTACACCTTC. This codes for CASSRTGFGVDGYTF.

This clonotype came up many times. The chain combines TRBV5-1 with TRBJ2-1; 9 bases map to TRBD1. The CDR3 totals 15 residues. J gave up 8 bases and V 0 bases, and 6 bases lay outside the gene matches. Germline V gives CDR1 SGHRS, CDR2 YFSETQ. CDR3 amino acids: CASSLVGTGSDEQFF. The CDR3, as DNA: TGCGCCAGCAGCTTGGTAGGGACAGGGTCTGATGAGCAGTTCTTC.

This clonotype was detected many times. The chain recombines TRBV10-3 with TRBJ2-5, with a possible D match to TRBD2 (5 bases). From germline, CDR1 is ENHRY and CDR2 SYGVKD. This CDR3 region has 15 residues. V lost 3 bases to trimming and J lost 2 bases, with 13 bases between them. The CDR3 bases are TGTGCCATCAGTGATTACCTAGCTGCTCAAGAGACCCAGTACTTC. It encodes CAISDYLAAQETQYF.

In its sample, this clonotype was seen a few times. V gene TRBV4-1 combines with J gene TRBJ2-6, with a tentative D call TRBD1 (5 bases). V was shortened by 0 bases and J by 1 base, with 19 bases between the two germline ends. The germline CDR1 and CDR2 sequences are MGHRA and YSYEKL. The CDR3 is made up of 20 amino acids. CDR3 coding DNA: TGCGCCAGCAGCCAAGATTATAGAGTTCAGGGCATTTCTGGGGCCAACGTCCTGACTTTC. Its translation: CASSQDYRVQGISGANVLTF.

The rearrangement links TRBV20-1 to TRBJ1-2, with D hard to call. The CDR3 runs 14 residues. From germline, CDR1 is DFQATT and CDR2 SNEGSKA (reference sequence). Trimming left V 0 bases short and J 2 bases short, with 10 bases between. For the CDR3, the DNA is TGCAGTGCTAGAGATCTGCGGGCCAACTATGGCTACACCTTC. Protein sequence: CSARDLRANYGYTF.

This clonotype was detected a few times. The chain couples TRBV20-1 to TRBJ2-7; no definite D call. V lost 8 bases to trimming and J lost 0 bases, with 8 bases between them. CDR1 and CDR2 from the germline V gene are DFQATT and SNEGSKA (reference sequence). CDR3 size: 11 residues. CDR3 sequence (DNA): TGCAGTTCCGCTCGCTCCTACGAGCAGTACTTC. It codes for CSSARSYEQYF.

The genes are TRBV4-3 and TRBJ2-5; tentatively, D is TRBD1 (6 bases). V gave up 0 bases and J gave up 5 bases, with 19 bases separating them. The CDR3 runs 17 residues. Germline V lookup: CDR1 LGHNA, CDR2 YSLEER. In DNA form, the CDR3 reads TGCGCCAGCAGCCAAGAGAGGGGCAGGGGTGGATCGGAGACCCAGTACTTC. As protein: CASSQERGRGGSETQYF.

This clonotype showed up just a few times. The V and J genes are TRBV28 and TRBJ2-3; the match to TRBD1 covers 8 bases. Germline V lookup: CDR1 MDHEN, CDR2 SYDVKM. V lost 5 bases, J lost 1 base, and 8 bases stayed unmatched. This CDR3 is built from 16 residues. CDR3 nucleotide sequence: TGTGCCAGCAGTCCCCAATCGGGACAGGGCACAGATACGCAGTATTTT. This encodes CASSPQSGQGTDTQYF.

The rearrangement joins TRBV20-1 to TRBJ1-2, with D maybe TRBD1 (6 bases). The CDR3 contains 14 residues. Trimming took off 2 bases at V and 4 bases at J, with 14 bases between the two ends. The germline V gene has CDR1 DFQATT and CDR2 SNEGSKA (reference sequence). CDR3 DNA: TGCAGTGCTAGACGCCGGGACATGGGCTATGGCTACACCTTC. It specifies CSARRRDMGYGYTF.

Only a few counts were recorded for this clonotype. The chain couples TRBV9 to TRBJ2-7; D uncertain. The CDR3 length is 14 residues. Germline values: CDR1 SGDLS, CDR2 YYNGEE. Deletions cut 2 bases from V and 0 bases from J, with 9 bases between. The CDR3 reads CASSVGWSSYEQYF. CDR3 DNA: TGTGCCAGCAGCGTGGGGTGGAGCTCCTACGAGCAGTACTTC.

A few counts support this clonotype. This chain links TRBV20-1 with TRBJ2-7, with a weak D call TRBD2 (6 bases). In germline, CDR1 is DFQATT, CDR2 SNEGSKA (reference sequence). The length of the CDR3 is 17 residues. Trimming stripped 3 bases from V and 0 bases from J, with 21 bases between. The CDR3 DNA sequence: TGCAGTGCTAGGGGGGGTCTTGACGGGACTTTCTCCTACGAGCAGTACTTC. Protein product: CSARGGLDGTFSYEQYF.

The CDR3 sequence is CASSWWAGNEKLFF. The CDR3 DNA follows: TGCGCCAGCAGCTGGTGGGCGGGTAATGAAAAACTGTTTTTT. This chain connects TRBV5-1 to TRBJ1-4; D unclear. V lost 3 bases to trimming and J lost 4 bases, with 10 bases between them. The germline V gene encodes CDR1 SGHRS and CDR2 YFSETQ. This CDR3 contains 14 residues.

This clonotype was seen more than once but under ten times. The CDR3 nucleotides are TGTGCCACCAGCAGAGATATTGAATGGACTAGCACAGATACGCAGTATTTT. Residues: CATSRDIEWTSTDTQYF. The chain carries TRBV15 and TRBJ2-3; D is possibly TRBD2 (5 bases). CDR1 is LNHNV, CDR2 YYDKDF, per germline (reference sequence). Trimming removed 0 bases from V and 0 bases from J, with 13 bases in between. This CDR3 contains 17 residues.

The table lists this clonotype with many counts. The chain recombines TRBV5-6 with TRBJ2-3; 9 bases map to TRBD2. This CDR3 has 17 residues. CDR1 is SGHDT and CDR2 is YYEEEE in the germline V gene. V lost 2 bases and J lost 2; bases outside the gene matches: 9. CDR3 nucleotide sequence: TGTGCCAGCAGCTTCCCTAGCGGGATCGCTTTCACAGATACGCAGTATTTT. Its translation: CASSFPSGIAFTDTQYF.

This clonotype appeared once. The genes are TRBV12-5 and TRBJ1-1; possible D gene TRBD1, 6 bases. This CDR3 has 16 amino acids. Deletions cut 5 bases from V and 1 base from J, with 17 bases between. CDR1 and CDR2 from the germline V gene are LGHNT and FRNRAP. DNA of the CDR3: TGTGCTAGTGGTCCTCAGGGGCCCCAGGGGAACACTGAAGCTTTCTTT. This encodes CASGPQGPQGNTEAFF.